This record covers a single T cell receptor beta chain. Its antigen remains unidentified. Profiling relied on immunoSEQ multiplex PCR, and the TCRdb table lists in-frame clones only, not all of them. The data contain approximately 280,000 clones, 85% to 90% of them singletons. This sample is drawn from a study of cytomegalovirus exposure and HLA in healthy donors. General study points: TCR sequences were mostly rare, though some public TCRs occurred in many donors. TCR clusters originating in the first cohort tended to co-occur in the 110 or so validation repertoires, according to a later analysis.

CDR3 size: 18 residues. V shed 6 bases and J 2 bases; nucleotides not matched to a gene: 12. Germline lookup yields CDR1 SGHTA and CDR2 FQGNSA. The sequenced material came from PBMCs. The receptor was isolated from a young woman in good health and CMV-seronegative. V usage is TRBV7-2 and J usage is TRBJ2-2, with 10 bases identical to TRBD2. This CDR3 reads CASSRQFRTSGNTGELFF. For the CDR3, the DNA is TGTGCCAGCAGTCGACAGTTCAGGACTAGCGGTAACACCGGGGAGCTGTTTTTT.